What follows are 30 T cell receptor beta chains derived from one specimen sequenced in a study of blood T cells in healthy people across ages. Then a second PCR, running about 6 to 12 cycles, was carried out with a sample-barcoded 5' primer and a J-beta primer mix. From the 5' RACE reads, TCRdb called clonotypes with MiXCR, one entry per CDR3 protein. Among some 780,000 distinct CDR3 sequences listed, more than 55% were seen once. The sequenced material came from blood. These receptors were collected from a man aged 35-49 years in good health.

The CDR3 loop reads CASSPRVRDRPYGYTF. The CDR3 nucleotides are TGTGCCAGCAGCCCAAGAGTTCGCGACAGACCCTATGGCTACACCTTC. The chain uses TRBV7-9 and TRBJ1-2; D perhaps matches TRBD1 (5 bases). Per the germline V gene, CDR1 is SEHNR and CDR2 is FQNEAQ (reference sequence). Trimming took 5 bases from V and 4 from J, leaving 20 bases between them. There are 16 residues in the CDR3.

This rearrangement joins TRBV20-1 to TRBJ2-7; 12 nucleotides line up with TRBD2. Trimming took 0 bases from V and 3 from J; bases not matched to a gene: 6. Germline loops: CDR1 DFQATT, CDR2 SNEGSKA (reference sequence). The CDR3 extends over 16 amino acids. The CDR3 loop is CSARDPLAGGGYEQYF. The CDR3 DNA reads TGCAGTGCTAGAGATCCCCTAGCGGGAGGGGGCTACGAGCAGTACTTC.

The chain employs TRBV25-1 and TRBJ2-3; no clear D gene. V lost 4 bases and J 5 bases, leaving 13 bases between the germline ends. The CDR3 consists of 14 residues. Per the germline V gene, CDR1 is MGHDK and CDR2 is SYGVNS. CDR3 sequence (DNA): TGTGCCAGCAGTGGTATGACCCACCTAGATACGCAGTATTTT. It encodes CASSGMTHLDTQYF. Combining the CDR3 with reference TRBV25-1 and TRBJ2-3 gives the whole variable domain EADIYQTPRYLVIGTGKKITLECSQTMGHDKMYWYQQDPGMELHLIHYSYGVNSTEKGDLSSESTVSRIRTEHFPLTLESARPSHTSQYLCASSGMTHLDTQYFGPGTRLTVL.

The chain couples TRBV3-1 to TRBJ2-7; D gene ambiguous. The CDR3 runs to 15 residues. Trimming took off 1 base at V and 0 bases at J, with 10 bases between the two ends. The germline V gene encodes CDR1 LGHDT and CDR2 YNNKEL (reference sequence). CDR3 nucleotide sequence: TGTGCCAGCAGCCAAGGCGTGGTAGCCTCCTACGAGCAGTACTTC. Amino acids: CASSQGVVASYEQYF.

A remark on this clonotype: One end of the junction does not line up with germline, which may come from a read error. CDR3 sequence (DNA): TGTGCCTGTAGTATAGGAAGCGGGACAAAAGTGCGGGATACGCAGTATTTT. Translation gives CACSIGSGTKVRDTQYF. The V and J genes are TRBV19 and TRBJ2-3; D possibly corresponds to TRBD2 (7 bases). Germline loops: CDR1 LNHDA, CDR2 SQIVND (reference sequence). The CDR3 is made up of 17 amino acids.

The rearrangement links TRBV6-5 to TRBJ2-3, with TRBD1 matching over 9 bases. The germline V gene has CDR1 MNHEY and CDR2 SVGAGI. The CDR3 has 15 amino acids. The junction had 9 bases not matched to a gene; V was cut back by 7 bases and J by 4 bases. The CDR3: CASISTGGSADTQYF. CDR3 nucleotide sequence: TGTGCCAGCATCTCCACAGGGGGCAGCGCAGATACGCAGTATTTT.

The CDR3 loop reads CASSSQLKGQFF. Written as DNA, the CDR3 is TGTGCCAGCAGCTCTCAGTTGAAGGGGCAGTTCTTC. The chain recombines TRBV5-8 with TRBJ2-1; D not certain. The CDR3 is 12 residues long. The V gene's germline CDR1 is SGHTS and CDR2 YDEGEE. Deletions cut 3 bases from V and 12 bases from J, with 13 bases between.

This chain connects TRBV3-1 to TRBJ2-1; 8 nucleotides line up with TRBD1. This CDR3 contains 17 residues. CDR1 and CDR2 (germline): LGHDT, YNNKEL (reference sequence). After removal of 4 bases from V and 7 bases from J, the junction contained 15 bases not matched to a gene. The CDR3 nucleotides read TGTGCCAGCAGCCTTTGGACAGGGTCAATGGGTTGGAATGAGCAGTTCTTC. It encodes CASSLWTGSMGWNEQFF.

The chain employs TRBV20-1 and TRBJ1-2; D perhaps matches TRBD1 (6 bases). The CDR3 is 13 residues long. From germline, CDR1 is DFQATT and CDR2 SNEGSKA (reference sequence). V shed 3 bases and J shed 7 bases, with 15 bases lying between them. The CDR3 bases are TGCAGTGCTAGGGTTGGGGGCGCGAGTGGCTACACCTTC. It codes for CSARVGGASGYTF.

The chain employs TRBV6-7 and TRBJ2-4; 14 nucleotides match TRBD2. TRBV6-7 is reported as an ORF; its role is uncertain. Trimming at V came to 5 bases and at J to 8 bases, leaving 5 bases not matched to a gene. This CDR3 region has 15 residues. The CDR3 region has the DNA TGTGCCAGCAGTCGACTAGCGGGAGGGGCTGACATTCAGTACTTC. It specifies CASSRLAGGADIQYF.

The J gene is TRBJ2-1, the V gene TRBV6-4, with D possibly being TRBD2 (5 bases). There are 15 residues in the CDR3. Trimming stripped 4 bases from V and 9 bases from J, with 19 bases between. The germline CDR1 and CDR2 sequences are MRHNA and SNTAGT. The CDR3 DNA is TGTGCCAGCAGTGCCGGAACCCACAGCGGTTTTGAGCAGTTCTTC. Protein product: CASSAGTHSGFEQFF.

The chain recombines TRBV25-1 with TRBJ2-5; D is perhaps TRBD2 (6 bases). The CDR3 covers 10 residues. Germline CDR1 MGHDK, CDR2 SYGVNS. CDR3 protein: CATWGVEQYF. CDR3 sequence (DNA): TGTGCAACCTGGGGGGTAGAGCAGTACTTC.

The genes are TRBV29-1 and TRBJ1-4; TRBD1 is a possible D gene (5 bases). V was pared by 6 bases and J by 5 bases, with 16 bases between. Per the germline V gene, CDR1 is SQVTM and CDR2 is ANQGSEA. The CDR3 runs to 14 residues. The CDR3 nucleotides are TGCAGCGTCGGGACCGAGGTGTTAAATGAAAAACTGTTTTTT. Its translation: CSVGTEVLNEKLFF.

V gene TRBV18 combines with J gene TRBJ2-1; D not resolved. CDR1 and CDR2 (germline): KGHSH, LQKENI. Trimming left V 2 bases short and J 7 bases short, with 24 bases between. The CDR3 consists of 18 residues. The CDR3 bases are TGTGCCAGCTCACCAACCCTTCGGATAGGCAACCTCATGAATGAGCAGTTCTTC. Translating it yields CASSPTLRIGNLMNEQFF.

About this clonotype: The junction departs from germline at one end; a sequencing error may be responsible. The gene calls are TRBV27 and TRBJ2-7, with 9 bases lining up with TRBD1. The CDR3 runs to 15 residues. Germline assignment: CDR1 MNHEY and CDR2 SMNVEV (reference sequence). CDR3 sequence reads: CASCLAGTGRDERYF. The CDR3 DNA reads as TGTGCCAGCTGCCTGGCCGGGACAGGGCGCGACGAGCGGTACTTC.

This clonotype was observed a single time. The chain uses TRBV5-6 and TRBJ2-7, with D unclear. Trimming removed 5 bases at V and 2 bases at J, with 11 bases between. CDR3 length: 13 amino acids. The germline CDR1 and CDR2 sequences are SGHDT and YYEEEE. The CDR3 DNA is TGTGCCAGCAGTGGAACCATCCCCTACGAGCAGTACTTC. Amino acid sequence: CASSGTIPYEQYF.

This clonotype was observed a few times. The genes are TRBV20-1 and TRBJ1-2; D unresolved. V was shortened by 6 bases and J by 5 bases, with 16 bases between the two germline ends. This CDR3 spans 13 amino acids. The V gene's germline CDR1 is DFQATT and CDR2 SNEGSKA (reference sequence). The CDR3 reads CSASEVTTYGYTF. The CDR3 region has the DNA TGCAGTGCATCCGAGGTGACAACGTATGGCTACACCTTC.

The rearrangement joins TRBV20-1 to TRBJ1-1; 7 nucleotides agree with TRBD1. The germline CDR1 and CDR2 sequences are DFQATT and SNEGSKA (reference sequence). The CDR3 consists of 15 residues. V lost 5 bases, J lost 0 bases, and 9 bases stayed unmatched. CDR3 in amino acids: CSAPIPGQLNTEAFF. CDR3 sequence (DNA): TGCAGTGCTCCAATTCCGGGACAGCTGAACACTGAAGCTTTCTTT.

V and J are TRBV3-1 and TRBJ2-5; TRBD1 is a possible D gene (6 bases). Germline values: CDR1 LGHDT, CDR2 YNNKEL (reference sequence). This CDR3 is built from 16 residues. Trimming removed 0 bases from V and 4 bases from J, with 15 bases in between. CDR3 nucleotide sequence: TGTGCCAGCAGCCAAGATTTGGGCAGGGGTAGAGAGACCCAGTACTTC. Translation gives CASSQDLGRGRETQYF.

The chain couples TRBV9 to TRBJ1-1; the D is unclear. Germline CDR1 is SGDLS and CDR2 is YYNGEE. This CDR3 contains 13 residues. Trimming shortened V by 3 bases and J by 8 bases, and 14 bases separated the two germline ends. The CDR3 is CASSGAPRQEAFF. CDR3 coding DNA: TGTGCCAGCAGCGGAGCCCCCCGGCAAGAAGCTTTCTTT.

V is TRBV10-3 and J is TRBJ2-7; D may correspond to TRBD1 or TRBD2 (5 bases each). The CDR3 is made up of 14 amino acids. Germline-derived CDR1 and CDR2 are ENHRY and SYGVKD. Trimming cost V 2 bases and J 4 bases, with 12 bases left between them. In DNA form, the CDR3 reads TGTGCCATCAGTGAGAAGGAGGCAGGGTACGAGCAGTACTTC. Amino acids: CAISEKEAGYEQYF.

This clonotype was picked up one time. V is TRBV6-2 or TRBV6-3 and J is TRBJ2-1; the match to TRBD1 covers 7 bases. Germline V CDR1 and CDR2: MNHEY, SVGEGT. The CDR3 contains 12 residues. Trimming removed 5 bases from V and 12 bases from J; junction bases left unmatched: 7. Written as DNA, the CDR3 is TGTGCCAGCAGTCAGACAGGGAAAGCGCAGTTCTTC. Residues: CASSQTGKAQFF.

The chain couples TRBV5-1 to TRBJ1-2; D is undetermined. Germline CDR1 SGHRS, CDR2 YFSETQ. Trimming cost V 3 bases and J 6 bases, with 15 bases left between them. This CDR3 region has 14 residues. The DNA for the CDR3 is TGCGCCAGCAGCTGGTCGGCCGGTGAGAATGGCTACACCTTC. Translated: CASSWSAGENGYTF.

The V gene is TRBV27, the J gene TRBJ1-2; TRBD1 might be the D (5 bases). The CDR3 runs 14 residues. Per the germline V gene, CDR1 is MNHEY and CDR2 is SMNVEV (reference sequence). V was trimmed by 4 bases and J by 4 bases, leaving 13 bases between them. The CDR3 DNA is TGTGCCAGCAGTTCCTCCGGCGGGGCCTATGGCTACACCTTC. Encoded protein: CASSSSGGAYGYTF.

CDR3 DNA: TGTGCCAGCAGCGTAGGGCTAGCGGGTGGCGGTGAGCAGTTCTTC. This codes for CASSVGLAGGGEQFF. The chain links TRBV9 to TRBJ2-1; 8 nucleotides line up with TRBD2. This CDR3 is built from 15 residues. Germline CDR1 is SGDLS and CDR2 is YYNGEE. The V segment lost 0 bases and the J segment 9 bases; nucleotides outside the gene matches: 8.

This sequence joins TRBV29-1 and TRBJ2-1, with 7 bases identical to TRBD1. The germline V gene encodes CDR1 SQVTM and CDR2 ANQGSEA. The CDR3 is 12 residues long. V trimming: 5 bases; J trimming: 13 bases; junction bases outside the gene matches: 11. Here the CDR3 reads CSVIQGIETQFF. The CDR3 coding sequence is TGCAGCGTTATACAGGGGATTGAGACCCAGTTCTTC.

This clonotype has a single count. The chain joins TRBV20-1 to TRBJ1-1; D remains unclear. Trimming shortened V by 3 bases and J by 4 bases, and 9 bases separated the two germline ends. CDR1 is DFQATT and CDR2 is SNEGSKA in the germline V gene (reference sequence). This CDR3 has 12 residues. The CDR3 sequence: CSASTETTEAFF. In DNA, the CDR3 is TGCAGTGCTAGTACCGAGACCACTGAAGCTTTCTTT.

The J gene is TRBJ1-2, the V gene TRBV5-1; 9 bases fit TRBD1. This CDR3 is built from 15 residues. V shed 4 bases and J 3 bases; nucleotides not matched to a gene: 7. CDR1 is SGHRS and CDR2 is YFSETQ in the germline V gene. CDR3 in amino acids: CASSDRQGGHYGYTF. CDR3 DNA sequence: TGCGCCAGCAGCGATAGACAGGGGGGCCACTATGGCTACACCTTC. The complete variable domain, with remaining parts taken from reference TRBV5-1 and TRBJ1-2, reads KAGVTQTPRYLIKTRGQQVTLSCSPISGHRSVSWYQQTPGQGLQFLFEYFSETQRNKGNFPGRFSGRQFSNSRSEMNVSTLELGDSALYLCASSDRQGGHYGYTFGSGTRLTVV.

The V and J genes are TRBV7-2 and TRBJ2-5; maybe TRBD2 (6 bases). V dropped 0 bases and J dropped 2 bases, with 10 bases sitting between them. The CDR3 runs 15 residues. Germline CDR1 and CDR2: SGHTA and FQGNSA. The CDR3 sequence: CASSLARDFQETQYF. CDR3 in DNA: TGTGCCAGCAGCTTAGCCCGGGACTTTCAAGAGACCCAGTACTTC.

The CDR3 bases are TGTGCCAGCAGTACTGGGTTTGCGGGGGGGGTAGATGAGCAGTTCTTC. Its protein product is CASSTGFAGGVDEQFF. V and J are TRBV6-5 and TRBJ2-1; TRBD2 agrees at 9 bases. This CDR3 spans 16 amino acids. Losses at the gene ends were 5 bases for V and 8 bases for J; bases not matched to a gene: 13. The germline CDR1 and CDR2 sequences are MNHEY and SVGAGI.